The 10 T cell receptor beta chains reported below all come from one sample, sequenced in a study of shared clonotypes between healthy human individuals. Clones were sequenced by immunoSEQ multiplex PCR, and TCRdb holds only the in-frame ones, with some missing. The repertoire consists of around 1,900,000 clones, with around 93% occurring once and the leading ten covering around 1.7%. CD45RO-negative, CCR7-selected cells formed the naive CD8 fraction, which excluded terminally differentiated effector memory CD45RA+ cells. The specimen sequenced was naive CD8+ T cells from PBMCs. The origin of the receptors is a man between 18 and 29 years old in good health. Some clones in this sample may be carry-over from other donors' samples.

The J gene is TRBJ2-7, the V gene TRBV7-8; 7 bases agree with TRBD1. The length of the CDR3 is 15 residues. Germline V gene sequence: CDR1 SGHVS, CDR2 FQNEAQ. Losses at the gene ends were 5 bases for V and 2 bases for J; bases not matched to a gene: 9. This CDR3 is CASSDGTAHPYEQYF. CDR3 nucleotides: TGTGCCAGCAGCGACGGGACAGCTCATCCCTACGAGCAGTACTTC.

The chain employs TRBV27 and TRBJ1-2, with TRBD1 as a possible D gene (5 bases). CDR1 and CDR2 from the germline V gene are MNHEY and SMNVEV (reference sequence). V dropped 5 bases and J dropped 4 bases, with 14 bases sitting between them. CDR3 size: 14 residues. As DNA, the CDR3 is TGTGCCAGCAGTCCACGACAGAGGACCTATGGCTACACCTTC. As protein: CASSPRQRTYGYTF.

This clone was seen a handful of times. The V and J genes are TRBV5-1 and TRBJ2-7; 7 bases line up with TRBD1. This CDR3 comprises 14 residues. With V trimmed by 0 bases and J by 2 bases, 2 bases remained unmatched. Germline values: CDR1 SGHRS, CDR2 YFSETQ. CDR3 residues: CASSLGDSTYEQYF. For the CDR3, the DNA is TGCGCCAGCAGCTTGGGGGACAGCACCTACGAGCAGTACTTC.

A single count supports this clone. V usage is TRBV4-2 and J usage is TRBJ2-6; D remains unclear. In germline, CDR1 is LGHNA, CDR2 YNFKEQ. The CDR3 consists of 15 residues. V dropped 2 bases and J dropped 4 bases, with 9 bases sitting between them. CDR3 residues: CASSQRAGGANVLTF. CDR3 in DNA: TGTGCCAGCAGCCAACGGGCTGGCGGGGCCAACGTCCTGACTTTC.

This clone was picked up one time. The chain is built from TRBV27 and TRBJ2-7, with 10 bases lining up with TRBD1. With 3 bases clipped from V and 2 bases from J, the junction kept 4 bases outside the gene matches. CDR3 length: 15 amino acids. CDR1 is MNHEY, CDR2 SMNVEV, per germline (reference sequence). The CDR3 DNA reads TGTGCCAGCAGTTTTGTGGGGACAGGGGCCTACGAGCAGTACTTC. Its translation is CASSFVGTGAYEQYF.

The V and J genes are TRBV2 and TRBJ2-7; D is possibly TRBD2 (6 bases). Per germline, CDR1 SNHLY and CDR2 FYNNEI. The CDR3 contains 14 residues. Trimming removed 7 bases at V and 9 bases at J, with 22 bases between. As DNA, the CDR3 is TGTGCCAGCAATTCCCGGGACTCGACCGACGGGCAGTACTTC. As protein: CASNSRDSTDGQYF.

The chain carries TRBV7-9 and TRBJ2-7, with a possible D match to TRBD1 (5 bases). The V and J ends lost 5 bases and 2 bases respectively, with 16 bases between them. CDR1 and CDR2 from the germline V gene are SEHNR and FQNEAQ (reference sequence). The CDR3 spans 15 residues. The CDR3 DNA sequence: TGTGCCAGCAGCCCCCCCACAGGAGTTCCCTACGAGCAGTACTTC. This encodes CASSPPTGVPYEQYF.

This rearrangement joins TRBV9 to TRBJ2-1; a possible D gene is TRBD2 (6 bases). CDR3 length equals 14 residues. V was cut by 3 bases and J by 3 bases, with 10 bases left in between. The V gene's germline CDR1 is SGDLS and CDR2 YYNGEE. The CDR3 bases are TGTGCCAGCAGCGCGCGGGACTTCTACAATGAGCAGTTCTTC. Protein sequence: CASSARDFYNEQFF.

The CDR3 loop is CASSQSLGTSGWNEQFF. The CDR3 nucleotides read TGCGCCAGCAGCCAATCGCTCGGGACTAGCGGGTGGAATGAGCAGTTCTTC. V gene TRBV4-1 combines with J gene TRBJ2-1; 12 nucleotides align to TRBD2. The CDR3 extends over 17 amino acids. Germline trimming cut 2 bases from V and 7 bases from J; bases unmatched to any gene: 9. Looked up from germline, CDR1 is MGHRA and CDR2 is YSYEKL.

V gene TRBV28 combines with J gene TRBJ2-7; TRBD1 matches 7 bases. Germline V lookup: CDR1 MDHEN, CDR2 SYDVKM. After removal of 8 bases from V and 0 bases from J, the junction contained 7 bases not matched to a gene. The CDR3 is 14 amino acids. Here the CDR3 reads CASQWTGNSYEQYF. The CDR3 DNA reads TGTGCCAGCCAATGGACAGGCAACTCCTACGAGCAGTACTTC.